These T cell receptor beta chains were read from a single sample in a study of identical twins. MiXCR was run by TCRdb on the 5' RACE reads, yielding one entry per CDR3 protein. This table holds 1.5 million or so distinct CDR3 sequences, under 35% found once. Sequencing was carried out using cord blood. The receptor source for this set is a newborn girl in good health. Each CDR3 is given with its conserved first and last residue. A D gene is named only where the DNA matches it firmly. Clone size is given for some rows only: seen once, a few or many times, or a class if the clone is expanded.

D gene,V gene,clone size,J gene,CDR3 protein,CDR3 DNA
NA,TRBV10-3,many,TRBJ1-4,CAISEQGGNEKLFF,TGTGCCATCAGTGAGCAAGGGGGTAATGAAAAACTGTTTTTT
NA,TRBV11-2,NA,TRBJ2-7,CASSLDIRGSYERYF,TGTGCCAGCAGCTTAGATATTAGAGGGTCCTACGAGCGGTACTTC
NA,TRBV20-1,few,TRBJ2-3,CSADPLGSTDTQYF,TGCAGTGCTGACCCTCTAGGGAGCACAGATACGCAGTATTTT
NA,TRBV18,NA,TRBJ1-2,CASSPSTRNYGYTF,TGTGCCAGCTCACCTTCGACACGGAACTATGGCTACACCTTC
NA,TRBV20-1,many,TRBJ1-1,CSALQGNTEAFF,TGCAGCGCCCTACAGGGGAACACTGAAGCTTTCTTT
NA,TRBV6-6,few,TRBJ2-4,CASSYSARATKNIQYF,TGTGCCAGCAGTTACTCCGCCAGGGCGACCAAAAACATTCAGTACTTC
NA,TRBV27,few,TRBJ2-3,CASSSQAESTDTQYF,TGTGCCAGCAGTTCACAGGCAGAGAGCACAGATACGCAGTATTTT
TRBD2,TRBV12-3/TRBV12-4,NA,TRBJ2-5,CASSFNRRGLALEETQYF,TGTGCCAGCAGTTTCAACCGCCGGGGACTAGCGCTGGAAGAGACCCAGTACTTC
NA,TRBV9,NA,TRBJ1-5,CASGVAGPDKQCQPQHF,TGTGCCAGCGGCGTAGCAGGGCCAGATAAACAATGTCAGCCCCAGCATTTT
NA,TRBV29-1,few,TRBJ2-7,CSVVWGTYEQYF,TGCAGCGTTGTGTGGGGTACCTACGAGCAGTACTTC
TRBD1,TRBV20-1,NA,TRBJ1-5,CSASMGTGLNQPQHF,TGCAGTGCTAGCATGGGGACAGGGCTTAATCAGCCCCAGCATTTT
TRBD1,TRBV7-8,NA,TRBJ2-3,CASSPRGLYTDTLYF,TGTGCCAGCAGCCCGAGGGGGCTATACACAGATACGCTGTATTTT
NA,TRBV6-5,NA,TRBJ1-1,CASSSYRVDTEAFF,TGTGCCAGCAGTTCCTACAGGGTCGACACTGAAGCTTTCTTT
TRBD1,TRBV12-3/TRBV12-4,few,TRBJ1-4,CASNSGTGGEKLFF,TGTGCCAGCAACTCGGGCACAGGGGGAGAAAAACTGTTTTTT
NA,TRBV6-1,NA,TRBJ1-1,CASRDLGGRGMNTEAFF,TGTGCCAGCAGGGACCTTGGGGGGCGAGGGATGAACACTGAAGCTTTCTTT
NA,TRBV3-1,once,TRBJ2-3,CASSQRLAMFTDTQYF,TGTGCCAGCAGCCAACGCCTAGCTATGTTCACAGATACGCAGTATTTT
NA,TRBV27,few,TRBJ1-5,CASSLGGPLSNQPQHF,TGTGCCAGCAGTTTAGGAGGGCCCCTGAGCAATCAGCCCCAGCATTTT
NA,TRBV6-6,NA,TRBJ2-7,CASRRNNFNEQYF,TGTGCCAGCAGGCGCAATAACTTCAATGAGCAGTACTTC
NA,TRBV3-1,few,TRBJ1-6,CASSQRAVDNSPLHF,TGTGCCAGCAGCCAACGGGCTGTGGATAATTCACCCCTCCACTTT
TRBD1,TRBV6-5,NA,TRBJ2-1,CASSFPRQGGYNEQFF,TGTGCCAGCAGTTTCCCCCGACAGGGCGGCTACAATGAGCAGTTCTTC
NA,TRBV9,NA,TRBJ1-1,CASSATGRLNTEAFF,TGTGCCAGCAGCGCGACGGGACGGTTGAACACTGAAGCTTTCTTT
NA,TRBV7-2,NA,TRBJ2-1,CASSLSLMSSYNEQFF,TGTGCCAGCAGCTTATCACTGATGAGCTCCTACAATGAGCAGTTCTTC
TRBD2,TRBV6-1,NA,TRBJ2-1,CASSEAPRASGAGEQFF,TGTGCCAGCAGTGAAGCCCCCCGAGCTAGCGGGGCCGGTGAGCAGTTCTTC
NA,TRBV28,NA,TRBJ2-1,CASRAFSYNEQFF,TGTGCCAGCAGGGCCTTCTCCTACAATGAGCAGTTCTTC
NA,TRBV14,few,TRBJ2-1,CASSQENGNDEQFF,TGTGCCAGCAGCCAAGAGAACGGGAACGATGAGCAGTTCTTC
TRBD2,TRBV9,few,TRBJ2-7,CASSGSGGPYEQYF,TGTGCCAGCAGCGGTAGCGGGGGCCCTTACGAGCAGTACTTC
NA,TRBV18,NA,TRBJ1-2,CASSTGAGGTSGCTF,TGTGCCAGCTCAACCGGGGCAGGTGGGACATCTGGCTGCACCTTC
NA,TRBV5-1,NA,TRBJ1-6,CASSLGPNNSPLHF,TGCGCCAGCAGCTTGGGACCTAATAATTCACCCCTCCACTTT
NA,TRBV20-1,NA,TRBJ2-7,CSARDGTGLSYEQYF,TGCAGTGCTAGAGATGGTACAGGCCTTTCCTACGAGCAGTACTTC
NA,TRBV18,NA,TRBJ1-2,CASSPGYSCNYGYTF,TGTGCCAGCTCACCAGGTTACAGTTGTAACTATGGCTACACCTTC
NA,TRBV7-2,NA,TRBJ2-3,CASSSPQSGTDTQYF,TGTGCCAGCAGCTCTCCTCAGTCAGGGACAGATACGCAGTATTTT
NA,TRBV29-1,NA,TRBJ2-5,CSVESPSVLETQYF,TGCAGCGTTGAATCCCCAAGCGTACTGGAGACCCAGTACTTC
TRBD1,TRBV28,many,TRBJ1-5,CASSPDRGSNQPQHF,TGTGCCAGCAGTCCGGACAGGGGGAGCAATCAGCCCCAGCATTTT
NA,TRBV27,NA,TRBJ2-7,CASRASADEQYF,TGTGCCAGCAGGGCTAGCGCTGATGAGCAGTACTTC
TRBD2,TRBV12-3/TRBV12-4,NA,TRBJ2-1,CASSLVGAGEWEQRDEQFF,TGTGCCAGCAGCTTGGTGGGAGCGGGAGAGTGGGAACAGCGCGATGAGCAGTTCTTC